This is a list of T cell receptor beta chains from one sample in a study of identical twins. TCRdb redid the calling of the 5' RACE reads with MiXCR, one entry per CDR3 protein. This table holds about 220,000 distinct CDR3 sequences, 6.5% found once. A further study also used this sample, focusing on T cells expressing NK-cell markers.

Sequencing was carried out using CD8+ T cells sorted from blood. The receptors were gathered from a woman between 18 and 30 years old in good health. CDR3s include the opening cysteine and the closing phenylalanine or tryptophan. The D gene is left open where the match is weak. Expanded clones get a size class; other rows say once, few or many, or leave the size out.

TRBJ2-1	TRBD2	TRBV6-5	few	TGTGCCAGCAGTTACCGGGGGGAGCGGTACAATGAGCAGTTCTTC	CASSYRGERYNEQFF
TRBJ2-7	NA	TRBV7-9	many	TGTGCCAGCAGCCTGGCCGGGCTGGCGAACGAGCAGTACTTC	CASSLAGLANEQYF
TRBJ2-1	TRBD2	TRBV6-1	few	TGTGCCAGCACCACCAAGGGACTAGCGGGGTCTTACAATGAGCAGTTCTTC	CASTTKGLAGSYNEQFF
TRBJ2-7	NA	TRBV5-5	NA	TGTGCCAGCACCCCTTGGGGCAGTAATCACGAGCAGTACTTC	CASTPWGSNHEQYF
TRBJ2-2	NA	TRBV11-3	many	TGTGCCAGCAGGATAGGGACTTTCTACACCGGGGAGCTGTTTTTT	CASRIGTFYTGELFF
TRBJ2-3	TRBD2	TRBV12-3/TRBV12-4	NA	TGTGCCAGCGGAAGCGGGAGGGGGGCAGATACGCAGTATTTT	CASGSGRGADTQYF
TRBJ2-5	NA	TRBV4-1	many	TGCGCCAGCAGCCAAGAGGGGCGCGAGACCCAGTACTTC	CASSQEGRETQYF
TRBJ1-2	NA	TRBV29-1	NA	TGCAGCGTTTCCACAGGGATGTATGGCTACACCTTC	CSVSTGMYGYTF
TRBJ2-3	NA	TRBV12-3/TRBV12-4	few	TGTGCCAGCAGTTTTACACCAGATACGCAGTATTTT	CASSFTPDTQYF
TRBJ2-4	NA	TRBV3-1	many	TGTGCCAGCAGCCAAAGGGGACAAGCCGGGGTAGCCAAAAACATTCAGTACTTC	CASSQRGQAGVAKNIQYF
TRBJ2-3	NA	TRBV7-9	NA	TGTGCCAGCAGGACATCAGCGACGCGCACAGATACGCAGTATTTT	CASRTSATRTDTQYF
TRBJ2-1	NA	TRBV18	many	TGTGCCAGCTCCGGTCTTTCTGGTGAGCAGTTCTTC	CASSGLSGEQFF
TRBJ2-5	TRBD1	TRBV2	NA	TGTGCCGATAGGACAGGGGGCGGACAAGAGACCCAGTACTTC	CADRTGGGQETQYF
TRBJ2-6	NA	TRBV4-3	NA	TGCGCCAGCAGCCAAGATCGAGCGACAGTCCCTGGGGGGGCCAACGTCCTGACTTTC	CASSQDRATVPGGANVLTF
TRBJ2-3	NA	TRBV15	many	TGTGCCACCACGGGATTGAGCACAGATACGCAGTATTTT	CATTGLSTDTQYF
TRBJ2-3	TRBD2	TRBV9	NA	TGTGCCAGCAGCGGAGATAGCGGGAGGAAATATTTT	CASSGDSGRKYF
TRBJ2-2	NA	TRBV20-1	NA	TGCAGTGCTAGAGATCCAGGACTACCCGGGGAGCTGTTTTTT	CSARDPGLPGELFF
TRBJ2-2	NA	TRBV28	few	TGTGCCACCCAAACGAACACCGGGGAGCTGTTTTTT	CATQTNTGELFF
TRBJ2-3	TRBD1	TRBV6-1	NA	TGTGCCAGCAGTCCAATTCGGGGACAGGGAAGTCCAGATACGCAGTATTTT	CASSPIRGQGSPDTQYF
TRBJ2-7	NA	TRBV14	NA	TGTGCCAGCAGCCAAGTTTGGGACGAGCAGTACTTC	CASSQVWDEQYF
TRBJ2-1	TRBD2	TRBV20-1	few	TGCAGTGCCCTGGGACTAGCGGGAGAAGATGAGCAGTTCTTC	CSALGLAGEDEQFF
TRBJ2-1	NA	TRBV9	few	TGTGCCAGCAGCGGCGGCCGACCAAATGAGCAGTTCTTC	CASSGGRPNEQFF
TRBJ2-5	NA	TRBV18	few	TGTGCCAGCCGGGACGGAGAGACCCAGTACTTC	CASRDGETQYF
TRBJ2-3	NA	TRBV12-3/TRBV12-4	many	TGTGCCAGCACCCGCTTCGGGCGATCAAATAGGGATACGCAGTATTTT	CASTRFGRSNRDTQYF
TRBJ2-7	TRBD1	TRBV24-1	many	TGTGCCACCAGTGATGCACTGAGAAACGGGACAGGGGCCTACGAGCAGTACTTC	CATSDALRNGTGAYEQYF
TRBJ1-6	TRBD1	TRBV9	few	TGTGCCAGCAGCGCCAACCGGGACAGGGAGAGTTCACCCCTCCACTTT	CASSANRDRESSPLHF
TRBJ2-1	TRBD2	TRBV19	many	TGCGCCAGCCGACTAGCGGGGTACAATGAGCAGTTCTTC	CASRLAGYNEQFF
TRBJ2-3	TRBD2	TRBV3-1	few	TGTGCCTCCTGCCCTAGCGGGAGGGCCTCAGATACGCAGTATTTT	CASCPSGRASDTQYF
TRBJ2-4	TRBD2	TRBV5-1	few	TGCGCCAGCAGCTTGTTCGCGGGGGGGACTCCCGCCAAAAACATTCAGTACTTC	CASSLFAGGTPAKNIQYF